This passage covers 9 T cell receptor beta chains from one sample sequenced in a study of T cells in Graves' hyperthyroidism and ophthalmopathy. Amplification of TCR beta CDR3 regions was performed using RNA transcripts as template. Primed by the HTBI set, a first-round RT-PCR was run on the TCR CDR3. TCRdb reprocessed the multiplex PCR reads via MiXCR and lists one record per CDR3 protein. The sample comprises more than 300,000 distinct CDR3 sequences, approximately 14% of which are singletons, and 9.5% to 12% rests with the top ten. Sequences were obtained from blood. The receptor set was obtained from a woman aged 60-70 years with Graves' hyperthyroidism.

This clonotype was detected many times. This chain connects TRBV6-1 to TRBJ2-3, with a possible D match to TRBD2 (6 bases). Germline V CDR1 and CDR2: MNHNS, SASEGT. The CDR3 extends over 15 amino acids. Between the trimmed V and J ends, which lost 5 bases and 6 bases, there was a span of 18 bases. The CDR3 here is CASSQTGGGTDTQYF. CDR3 bases: TGTGCCAGCAGTCAAACCGGGGGTGGTACTGATACGCAGTATTTT.

This clonotype was counted at least ten times. The chain links TRBV7-8 to TRBJ1-1; D is perhaps TRBD1 (5 bases). The CDR3 spans 14 residues. The ends were cut back, 1 base at V and 3 bases at J, with 9 bases in the middle. Germline V lookup: CDR1 SGHVS, CDR2 FQNEAQ. The CDR3, as DNA: TGTGCCAGCAGCTTAGGGACATGGGACACTGAAGCTTTCTTT. It translates to CASSLGTWDTEAFF.

This clonotype was seen repeatedly, ten times or more. This chain links TRBV3-1 with TRBJ2-1, with a possible D match to TRBD2 (5 bases). The CDR3 has 14 residues. Germline V lookup: CDR1 LGHDT, CDR2 YNNKEL (reference sequence). V lost 0 bases and J lost 3, with 6 bases in between. The CDR3 region is CASSQDGSYNEQFF. As DNA, the CDR3 is TGTGCCAGCAGCCAAGATGGGAGCTACAATGAGCAGTTCTTC.

This clonotype was recorded at least ten times. V gene TRBV20-1 combines with J gene TRBJ1-5; 8 positions match TRBD1. Trimming at V came to 5 bases and at J to 0 bases, leaving 12 bases not matched to a gene. From germline, CDR1 is DFQATT and CDR2 SNEGSKA (reference sequence). This CDR3 has 17 residues. The CDR3 DNA reads TGCAGTGCTCTTCGTTCAGGGGGCGATCTTAGCAATCAGCCCCAGCATTTT. Translating gives CSALRSGGDLSNQPQHF.

This clonotype was observed many times. The genes are TRBV12-3 or TRBV12-4 and TRBJ2-1, with D unresolved. Trimming took off 8 bases at V and 0 bases at J, with 11 bases between the two ends. This CDR3 has 14 residues. The CDR3 is CASLAASSYNEQFF. The CDR3 coding sequence is TGTGCCAGCCTTGCGGCTAGCTCCTACAATGAGCAGTTCTTC.

This clonotype was observed a handful of times. V usage is TRBV10-3 and J usage is TRBJ2-1; TRBD2 aligns across 7 bases. CDR1 is ENHRY, CDR2 SYGVKD, per germline. Germline trimming cut 3 bases from V and 3 bases from J; bases unmatched to any gene: 5. This CDR3 contains 15 residues. CDR3 protein: CAISEGLGNYNEQFF. For the CDR3, the DNA is TGTGCCATCAGTGAAGGACTAGGTAACTACAATGAGCAGTTCTTC.

This clonotype has more than one count but fewer than ten. The rearrangement joins TRBV20-1 to TRBJ1-1; D is uncertain. CDR3 length: 14 residues. The germline CDR1 and CDR2 sequences are DFQATT and SNEGSKA (reference sequence). Trimming left V 7 bases short and J 1 base short, with 16 bases between. CDR3 sequence (DNA): TGCAGTGTTAGCCCTGGAGGGAGGAACACTGAAGCTTTCTTT. Its translation: CSVSPGGRNTEAFF.

This clonotype showed up just a few times. J is TRBJ1-3 and V is TRBV18; 7 bases are shared with TRBD1. CDR1 and CDR2 (germline): KGHSH, LQKENI. V shed 1 base and J 0 bases; nucleotides not matched to a gene: 3. This CDR3 comprises 16 residues. The CDR3 sequence: CASSPLQGGSGNTIYF. CDR3 coding DNA: TGTGCCAGCTCACCACTCCAGGGGGGCTCTGGAAACACCATATATTTT.

This clonotype was found many times. DNA of the CDR3: TGTGCCAGCAGTGCCGAGTGGGGGGGCGGTCCCTACGAGCAGTACTTC. It specifies CASSAEWGGGPYEQYF. The chain couples TRBV6-1 to TRBJ2-7, with D possibly matching TRBD2 (7 bases). V shed 4 bases and J shed 2 bases, with 18 bases lying between them. Germline assignment: CDR1 MNHNS and CDR2 SASEGT. This CDR3 spans 16 amino acids.